What follows are 14 T cell receptor beta chains derived from one specimen sequenced in a study of identifying expanded T cells in peripheral blood. The repertoire was sequenced with immunoSEQ multiplex PCR; TCRdb's copy has only in-frame clones and lacks some. The sample holds 110,000 or so clones; about 87% are singletons and the top ten take around 8.2%. The material sequenced was blood. The receptors here all came from a person aged 18 to 70 in good health.

The chain uses TRBV18 and TRBJ1-2; D gene unclear. Germline loops: CDR1 KGHSH, CDR2 LQKENI. V was shortened by 4 bases and J by 3 bases, with 12 bases between the two germline ends. The length of the CDR3 is 14 residues. This CDR3 reads CASSLSSVYYGYTF. In DNA form, the CDR3 reads TGTGCCAGCTCACTTTCAAGTGTATACTATGGCTACACCTTC.

J is TRBJ1-1 and V is TRBV4-2; D is unresolved. This CDR3 has 17 amino acids. V was shortened by 1 base and J by 4 bases, with 19 bases between the two germline ends. Germline CDR1 and CDR2: LGHNA and YNFKEQ. The CDR3 reads CASSQVNIGIGSTEAFF. The CDR3 nucleotides read TGTGCCAGCAGCCAAGTCAATATCGGAATCGGAAGCACTGAAGCTTTCTTT.

The chain employs TRBV28 and TRBJ1-1; D not resolved. V lost 1 base and J 9 bases, leaving 9 bases between the germline ends. CDR1 and CDR2 from the germline V gene are MDHEN and SYDVKM. The CDR3 has 12 amino acids. The CDR3 bases are TGTGCCAGCAGTTTATTGCCCGATCAAGCTTTCTTT. Encoded protein: CASSLLPDQAFF.

This clone was seen a handful of times. The rearrangement links TRBV4-1 to TRBJ2-7, with D possibly matching TRBD1 (7 bases). Deletions cut 6 bases from V and 3 bases from J, with 18 bases between. The CDR3 consists of 15 residues. Per germline, CDR1 MGHRA and CDR2 YSYEKL. CDR3 nucleotides: TGCGCCAGCAGTCTCGGGGCGGGACAGCACTACGAGCAGTACTTC. It is translated as CASSLGAGQHYEQYF.

The J gene is TRBJ2-5, the V gene TRBV7-8; D gene uncertain. CDR1 and CDR2 from the germline V gene are SGHVS and FQNEAQ. V gave up 5 bases and J gave up 1 base, with 8 bases separating them. The CDR3 runs 13 residues. CDR3 region: CASSTSIQETQYF. The CDR3, as DNA: TGTGCCAGCAGCACGAGTATCCAAGAGACCCAGTACTTC.

CDR3 region: CSVERSGVPRETDTQYF. The DNA of the CDR3 is TGCAGCGTTGAGCGTAGCGGGGTCCCACGGGAGACAGATACGCAGTATTTT. The rearrangement links TRBV29-1 to TRBJ2-3, with 8 bases that match TRBD2. The CDR3 extends over 17 amino acids. The ends lost 3 bases at V and 3 bases at J; junction bases unmatched: 14. Germline V gene data show CDR1 as SQVTM and CDR2 as ANQGSEA.

The chain has TRBV19 and TRBJ2-3, with D maybe TRBD2 (7 bases). Germline-derived CDR1 and CDR2 are LNHDA and SQIVND (reference sequence). Between the trimmed V and J ends, which lost 7 bases and 4 bases, there was a span of 21 bases. The CDR3 spans 16 residues. The CDR3 here is CASTPPWGEGADTQYF. CDR3 nucleotides: TGTGCCAGTACGCCCCCCTGGGGGGAGGGGGCAGATACGCAGTATTTT.

This rearrangement joins TRBV10-1 to TRBJ1-2; the D gene is possibly TRBD1 (6 bases). The length of the CDR3 is 16 residues. Germline CDR1 and CDR2: WNHNN and SYGVQD (reference sequence). The ends were cut back, 4 bases at V and 8 bases at J, with 23 bases in the middle. The CDR3 is CASSALEWGRRGGYTF. CDR3 nucleotide sequence: TGCGCCAGCAGTGCCCTCGAGTGGGGGCGCCGGGGAGGCTACACCTTC.

This clone showed up just once. The chain couples TRBV6-1 to TRBJ2-2; no reliable D call. CDR3 size: 14 residues. Germline CDR1 and CDR2: MNHNS and SASEGT. Trimming stripped 6 bases from V and 1 base from J, with 9 bases between. The CDR3 region is CASRLTRNTGELFF. The CDR3 DNA reads TGTGCCAGCAGGCTTACAAGGAACACCGGGGAGCTGTTTTTT.

This chain joins TRBV5-1 and TRBJ1-1; 9 nucleotides line up with TRBD1. The CDR3 has 14 amino acids. Per the germline V gene, CDR1 is SGHRS and CDR2 is YFSETQ. V lost 3 bases to trimming and J lost 1 base; unmatched junction nucleotides: 1. The CDR3, as DNA: TGCGCCAGCAGCTGGGGACAGGGGAACACTGAAGCTTTCTTT. Amino acid sequence: CASSWGQGNTEAFF.

This clone was seen only a few times. The chain combines TRBV4-1 with TRBJ1-5, with D maybe TRBD1 (5 bases). The CDR3 consists of 16 residues. Trimming took 0 bases from V and 0 from J, leaving 9 bases between them. Germline CDR1 reads MGHRA; CDR2 reads YSYEKL. The CDR3 DNA is TGCGCCAGCAGCCAAGATCGAACAGGTAGCAATCAGCCCCAGCATTTT. This sequence encodes CASSQDRTGSNQPQHF.

In this sample, this clone turned up once. The chain recombines TRBV11-3 with TRBJ2-1, with D tentatively TRBD2 (6 bases). CDR1 is SGHNT and CDR2 is YENEEA in the germline V gene. The ends were cut back, 1 base at V and 0 bases at J, with 10 bases in the middle. This CDR3 is 16 amino acids long. CDR3 DNA sequence: TGTGCCAGCAGCTTAGGGGTCGGGAGCTCCTACAATGAGCAGTTCTTC. Translation gives CASSLGVGSSYNEQFF. The complete variable domain, with remaining parts taken from reference TRBV11-3 and TRBJ2-1, reads EAGVVQSPRYKIIEKKQPVAFWCNPISGHNTLYWYLQNLGQGPELLIRYENEEAVDDSQLPKDRFSAERLKGVDSTLKIQPAELGDSAVYLCASSLGVGSSYNEQFFGPGTRLTVL.

The CDR3 nucleotides are TGTGCCAGCAGAATACTTAGCACAGATACGCAGTATTTT. Translated, it gives CASRILSTDTQYF. The chain couples TRBV6-6 to TRBJ2-3, with D uncertain. The CDR3 has 13 residues. Germline CDR1 reads MNHNY; CDR2 reads SVGAGI (reference sequence). V shed 6 bases and J shed 0 bases, with 7 bases lying between them.

The rearrangement joins TRBV28 to TRBJ2-5, with D unclear. V was cut by 7 bases and J by 5 bases, with 11 bases left in between. From germline, CDR1 is MDHEN and CDR2 SYDVKM. CDR3 size: 12 residues. The CDR3 region has the DNA TGTGCCAGCAATCCCCACGGGGAGACCCAGTACTTC. This translates into CASNPHGETQYF.